This T cell receptor (beta chain) appears in the sequencing data of a study of T-cell reconstitution after alpha-beta-depleted transplantation in children. This clonotype occurred many times. The target antigen is unknown. This CDR3 contains 15 residues. Looked up from germline, CDR1 is SSHAT and CDR2 is FNYEAQ (reference sequence). The junction had 7 bases not matched to a gene; V was cut back by 4 bases and J by 1 base. Broader study findings: After transplant, at about two months, alpha-beta T cells were reportedly derived from several hundred expanded graft clones. At the one-year point after transplant, T-cell counts and TCRbeta diversity were found to come mostly from T cells that had been newly produced.

Library preparation (for TCRbeta) was performed with unique molecular identifiers. TCRdb reanalysed the PCR reads using MiXCR and keeps one entry per CDR3 protein. The sample holds a few hundred thousand distinct CDR3 sequences, around 10% seen once. The specimen comprised peripheral blood, sampled 180 days after TCRalphabeta/CD19-depleted stem cell transplant. The clonotype originates from a male patient aged 2 to 9 who had a stem cell transplant for chronic granulomatous disease, so the T cells may come from the graft donor. This chain uses TRBV7-7 with TRBJ2-7, with 7 nucleotides matching TRBD1. DNA for the CDR3: TGTGCCAGCAGCTACCGACAGGGCCAATCCTACGAGCAGTACTTC. Protein product: CASSYRQGQSYEQYF.